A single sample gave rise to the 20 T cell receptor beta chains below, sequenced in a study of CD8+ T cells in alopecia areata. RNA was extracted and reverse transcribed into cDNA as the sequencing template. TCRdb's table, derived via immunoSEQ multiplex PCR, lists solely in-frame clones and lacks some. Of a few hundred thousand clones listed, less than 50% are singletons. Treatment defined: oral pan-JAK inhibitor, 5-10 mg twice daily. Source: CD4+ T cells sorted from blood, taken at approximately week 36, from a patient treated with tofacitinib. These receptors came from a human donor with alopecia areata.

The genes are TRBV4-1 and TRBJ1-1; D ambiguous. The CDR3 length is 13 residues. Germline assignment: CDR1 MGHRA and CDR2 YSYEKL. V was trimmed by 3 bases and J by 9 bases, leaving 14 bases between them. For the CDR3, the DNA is TGCGCCAGCAGCCAGGCGAACACGGCTCAAGCTTTCTTT. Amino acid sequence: CASSQANTAQAFF.

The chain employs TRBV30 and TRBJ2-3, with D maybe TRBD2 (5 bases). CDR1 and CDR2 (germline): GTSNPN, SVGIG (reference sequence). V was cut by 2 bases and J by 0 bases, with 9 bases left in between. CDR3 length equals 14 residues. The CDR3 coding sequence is TGTGCCTGGAGTAGCGGCCGTAGCACAGATACGCAGTATTTT. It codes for CAWSSGRSTDTQYF.

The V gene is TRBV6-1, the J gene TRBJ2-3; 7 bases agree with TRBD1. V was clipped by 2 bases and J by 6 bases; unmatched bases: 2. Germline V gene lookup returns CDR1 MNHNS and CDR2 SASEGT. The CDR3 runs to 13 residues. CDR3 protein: CASSETGVDTQYF. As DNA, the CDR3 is TGTGCCAGCAGTGAAACAGGGGTCGATACGCAGTATTTT.

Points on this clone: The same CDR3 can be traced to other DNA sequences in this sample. The DNA of the CDR3 is TGTGCCAGCAGCCAAGAATCCGATCAGCCCCAGCATTTT. Translation: CASSQESDQPQHF. V is TRBV4-2 and J is TRBJ1-5, with D uncertain. Germline V gene lookup returns CDR1 LGHNA and CDR2 YNFKEQ. The V and J ends lost 0 bases and 5 bases respectively, with 5 bases between them. This CDR3 has 13 amino acids.

CDR3 in amino acids: CASSYVRGENGYTF. The DNA of the CDR3 is TGTGCCAGCAGTTACGTGAGGGGAGAGAATGGCTACACCTTC. The chain uses TRBV5-4 and TRBJ1-2; D may be TRBD1 (5 bases). V was clipped by 5 bases and J by 6 bases, with 17 bases between them. The germline CDR1 and CDR2 sequences are SGHNT and YYREEE (reference sequence). The CDR3 is 14 amino acids.

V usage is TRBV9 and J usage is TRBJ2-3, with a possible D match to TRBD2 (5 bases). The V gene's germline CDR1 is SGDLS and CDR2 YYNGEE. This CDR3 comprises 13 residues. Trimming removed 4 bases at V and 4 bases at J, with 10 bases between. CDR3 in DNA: TGTGCCAGCAGCCGGGAACTCCCAGATACGCAGTATTTT. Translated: CASSRELPDTQYF.

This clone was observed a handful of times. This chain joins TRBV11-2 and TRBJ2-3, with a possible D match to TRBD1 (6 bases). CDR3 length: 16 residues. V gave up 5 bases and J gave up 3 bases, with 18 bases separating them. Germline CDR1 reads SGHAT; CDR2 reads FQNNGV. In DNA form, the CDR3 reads TGTGCCAGCAGCCGCCGACAGGTGACGACTACAGATACGCAGTATTTT. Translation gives CASSRRQVTTTDTQYF.

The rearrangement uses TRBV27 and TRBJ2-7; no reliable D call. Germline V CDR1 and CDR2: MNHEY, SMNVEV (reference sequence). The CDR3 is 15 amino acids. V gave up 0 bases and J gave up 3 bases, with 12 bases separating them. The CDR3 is CASSLSWQKRYEQYF. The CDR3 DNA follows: TGTGCCAGCAGTTTATCGTGGCAAAAGCGCTACGAGCAGTACTTC.

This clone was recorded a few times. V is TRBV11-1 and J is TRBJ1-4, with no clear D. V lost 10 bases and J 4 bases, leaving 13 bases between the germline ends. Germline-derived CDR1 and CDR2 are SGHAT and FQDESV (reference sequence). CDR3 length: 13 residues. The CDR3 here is CATAGGVNEKLFF. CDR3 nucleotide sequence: TGTGCCACCGCCGGCGGAGTTAATGAAAAACTGTTTTTT. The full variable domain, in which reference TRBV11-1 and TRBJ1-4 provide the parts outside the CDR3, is EAEVAQSPRYKITEKSQAVAFWCDPISGHATLYWYRQILGQGPELLVQFQDESVVDDSQLPKDRFSAERLKGVDSTLKIQPAELGDSAMYLCATAGGVNEKLFFGSGTQLSVL.

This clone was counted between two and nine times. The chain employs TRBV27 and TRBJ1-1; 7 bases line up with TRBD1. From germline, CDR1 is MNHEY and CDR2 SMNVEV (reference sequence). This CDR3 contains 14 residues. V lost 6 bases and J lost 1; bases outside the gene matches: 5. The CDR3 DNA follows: TGTGCCAGCAGGCTGGGACAGAAGAACACTGAAGCTTTCTTT. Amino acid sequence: CASRLGQKNTEAFF.

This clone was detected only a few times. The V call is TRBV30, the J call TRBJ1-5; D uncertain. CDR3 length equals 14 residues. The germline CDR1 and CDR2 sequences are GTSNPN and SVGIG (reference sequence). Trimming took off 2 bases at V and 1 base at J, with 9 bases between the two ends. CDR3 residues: CAWSFMGSNQPQHF. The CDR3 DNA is TGTGCCTGGAGTTTTATGGGGAGCAATCAGCCCCAGCATTTT.

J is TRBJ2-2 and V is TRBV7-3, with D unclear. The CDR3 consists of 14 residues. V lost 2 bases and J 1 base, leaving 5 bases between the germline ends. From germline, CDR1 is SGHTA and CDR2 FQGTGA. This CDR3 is CASSLERNTGELFF. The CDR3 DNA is TGTGCCAGCAGCTTAGAACGGAACACCGGGGAGCTGTTTTTT.

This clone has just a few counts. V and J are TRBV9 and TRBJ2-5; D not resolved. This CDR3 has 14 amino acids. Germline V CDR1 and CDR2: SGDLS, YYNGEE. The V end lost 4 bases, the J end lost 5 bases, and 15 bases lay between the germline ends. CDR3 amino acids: CASSILPTRETQYF. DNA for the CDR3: TGTGCCAGCAGCATTCTACCGACCCGGGAGACCCAGTACTTC.

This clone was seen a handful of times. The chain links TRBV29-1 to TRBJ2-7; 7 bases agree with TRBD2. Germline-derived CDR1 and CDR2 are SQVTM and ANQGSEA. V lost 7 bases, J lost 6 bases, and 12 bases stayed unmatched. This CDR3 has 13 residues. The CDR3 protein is CSALRGGGSEQYF. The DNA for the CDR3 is TGCAGCGCCCTCAGAGGCGGGGGTTCCGAGCAGTACTTC.

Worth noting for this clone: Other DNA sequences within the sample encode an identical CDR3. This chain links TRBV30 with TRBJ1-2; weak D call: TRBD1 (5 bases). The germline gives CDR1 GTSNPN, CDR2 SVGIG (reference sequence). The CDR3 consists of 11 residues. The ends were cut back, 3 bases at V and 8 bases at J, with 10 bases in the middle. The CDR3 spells CAWSVWDGYTF. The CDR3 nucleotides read TGTGCCTGGAGCGTATGGGACGGCTACACCTTC.

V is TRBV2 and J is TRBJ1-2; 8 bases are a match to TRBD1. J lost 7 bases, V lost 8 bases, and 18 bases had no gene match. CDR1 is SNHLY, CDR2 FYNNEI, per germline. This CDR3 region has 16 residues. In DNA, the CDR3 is TGTGCCAGCGTAATTGACAGGGGAGGGTCCGTCGGTGGCTACACCTTC. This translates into CASVIDRGGSVGGYTF.

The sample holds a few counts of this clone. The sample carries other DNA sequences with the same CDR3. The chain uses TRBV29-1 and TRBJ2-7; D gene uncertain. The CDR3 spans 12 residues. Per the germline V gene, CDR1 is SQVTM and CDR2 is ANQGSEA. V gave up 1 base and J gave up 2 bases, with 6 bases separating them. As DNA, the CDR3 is TGCAGCGTTGAAGGGGTTGCCTACGAGCAGTACTTC. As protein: CSVEGVAYEQYF.

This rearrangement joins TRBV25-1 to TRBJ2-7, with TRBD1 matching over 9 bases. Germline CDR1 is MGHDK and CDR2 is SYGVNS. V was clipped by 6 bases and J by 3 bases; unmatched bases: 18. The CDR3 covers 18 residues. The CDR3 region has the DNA TGTGCCAGCAGACCCCAGGAGGGACAGGGTCAGGGGAACTACGAGCAGTACTTC. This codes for CASRPQEGQGQGNYEQYF.

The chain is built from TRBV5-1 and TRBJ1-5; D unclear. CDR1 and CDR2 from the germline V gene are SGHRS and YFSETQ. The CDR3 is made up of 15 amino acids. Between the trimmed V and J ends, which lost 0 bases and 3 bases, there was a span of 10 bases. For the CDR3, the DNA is TGCGCCAGCAGCTTGGGCGGGAATGTCAATCAGCCCCAGCATTTT. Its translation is CASSLGGNVNQPQHF.

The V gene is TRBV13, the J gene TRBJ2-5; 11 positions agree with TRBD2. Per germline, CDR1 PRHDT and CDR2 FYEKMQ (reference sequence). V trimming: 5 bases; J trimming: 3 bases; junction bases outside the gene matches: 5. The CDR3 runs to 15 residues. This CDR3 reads CASSPGGLAEETQYF. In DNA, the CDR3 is TGTGCCAGCAGCCCAGGGGGACTAGCGGAAGAGACCCAGTACTTC.